This note documents a single TCR beta chain sequence. The record originates from a study of shared clonotypes between healthy human individuals. The CDR3 loop spans 13 amino acids. Per the germline V gene, CDR1 is LNHDA and CDR2 is SQIVND (reference sequence). J lost 4 bases, V lost 8 bases, and 4 bases had no gene match. Sequencing was performed with immunoSEQ multiplex PCR; in TCRdb, only in-frame clones are kept and a portion is missing. This sample carries 950,000 to 1,300,000 clones, roughly 70% of them seen once, and the ten largest clones take about 1.5%. The rearrangement links TRBV19 to TRBJ2-1, with 8 bases identical to TRBD2. The material sequenced was memory CD4+ T cells sorted from blood. Subset reported: CD45RA-negative fraction. The source is a man aged 18 to 30 in good health. The CDR3 region has the DNA TGTGCCAGTCGTAGCGGGAATTACAATGAGCAGTTCTTC. The encoded protein is CASRSGNYNEQFF.